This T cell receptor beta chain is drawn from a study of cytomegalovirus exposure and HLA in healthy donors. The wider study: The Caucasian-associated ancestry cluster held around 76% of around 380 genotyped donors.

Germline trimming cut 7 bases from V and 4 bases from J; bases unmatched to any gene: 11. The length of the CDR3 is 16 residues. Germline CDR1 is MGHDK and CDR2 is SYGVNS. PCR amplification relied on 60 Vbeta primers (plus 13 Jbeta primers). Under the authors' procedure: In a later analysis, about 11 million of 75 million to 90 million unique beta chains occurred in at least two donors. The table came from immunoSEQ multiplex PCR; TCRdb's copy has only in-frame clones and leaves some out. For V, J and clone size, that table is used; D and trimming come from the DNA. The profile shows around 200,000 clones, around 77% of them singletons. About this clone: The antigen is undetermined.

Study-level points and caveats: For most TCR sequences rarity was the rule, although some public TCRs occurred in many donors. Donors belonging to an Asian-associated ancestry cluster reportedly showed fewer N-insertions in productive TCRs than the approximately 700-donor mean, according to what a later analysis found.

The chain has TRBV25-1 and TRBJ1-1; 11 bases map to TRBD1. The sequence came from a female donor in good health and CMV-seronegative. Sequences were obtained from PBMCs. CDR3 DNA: TGTGCCAGCAAGTACGGACAGGGGGCTGAGGGCACTGAAGCTTTCTTT. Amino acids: CASKYGQGAEGTEAFF.